This T cell receptor (beta chain) came from a study of T cell responses to AZD1222 COVID-19 vaccine. Overall study context: Pooled in the analysis were second doses at about 4 or about 12 weeks.

The method was immunoSEQ multiplex PCR; TCRdb's version includes in-frame clones alone and lacks a portion of them. Of roughly 130,000 clones listed, 91% are singletons. CDR3 length: 15 amino acids. CDR1 and CDR2 from the germline V gene are SGHNT and YYREEE (reference sequence). The ends lost 3 bases at V and 7 bases at J; junction bases unmatched: 5. This receptor was identified in an adult in good health. V gene TRBV5-4 combines with J gene TRBJ2-2, with 11 positions matching TRBD1. This material consisted of peripheral blood, taken on day 0 of AZD1222 vaccination. CDR3 DNA: TGTGCCAGCAGCTGGACAGGGGGCCGCGGCGGGGAGCTGTTTTTT. The encoded protein is CASSWTGGRGGELFF.